This T cell receptor beta chain appears in the sequencing data of a study of beta chain features in type 1 diabetes. Study at large: Sorted cells numbering approximately 110,000,000 were examined across all samples.

Notes on this clone: The antigen is not known. This CDR3 is also generated by other DNA sequences in the sample.

One heparinised blood draw, averaging roughly 120 mL, came from each donor. Once sorted, every population was more than 95% pure. The CDR3 is 13 amino acids. V was clipped by 2 bases and J by 3 bases, with 8 bases between them. Germline CDR1 is MNHEY and CDR2 is SVGAGI. The study's findings and limits: Naive, central memory and Treg TCRB repertoires appeared more alike in patients than in healthy donors. In every one of the four CD4+ subsets, TCRB CDR3s were moderately but significantly shorter in Type 1 diabetes patients.

cDNA synthesis used the whole RNA isolate, giving expressed TCRB sequences. This table comes from immunoSEQ multiplex PCR, and its TCRdb copy is limited to in-frame clones, with some not included. The sample has about 700,000 clones, over 10% seen once. The material sequenced was naive CD4+ T cells from blood. The chain recombines TRBV6-5 with TRBJ2-7; no reliable D call. This TCR came from a man younger than 35 with type 1 diabetes. The CDR3 DNA sequence: TGTGCCAGCAGTTACCGGGTCAACTACGAGCAGTACTTC. Translating gives CASSYRVNYEQYF.